This entry describes one TCR beta chain. This sample is part of a study of OX40 agonist ivuxolimab in advanced cancers. This table comes from immunoSEQ multiplex PCR, and its TCRdb copy is limited to in-frame clones, with some not included. Among tens of thousands of clones listed, about nine tenths were seen once. This TCR derives from an adult with an advanced solid tumor such as melanoma, head and neck, liver or kidney cancer. The starting material was CD4+ or CD8+ T cells sorted from blood, obtained in a trial of the OX40 agonist ivuxolimab.

The CDR3: CASSLVLSGEDEQFF. The CDR3 DNA reads as TGTGCCAGCAGCTTGGTACTATCGGGGGAGGATGAGCAGTTCTTC. V is TRBV5-4 and J is TRBJ2-1; possible D gene TRBD2, 6 bases. Germline V gives CDR1 SGHNT, CDR2 YYREEE (reference sequence). V lost 0 bases and J 8 bases, leaving 15 bases between the germline ends. The CDR3 is 15 residues long.